One T cell receptor beta chain is described in this entry. The source of the sample is a study of blood T cell repertoires in COVID-19. CDR1 and CDR2 from the germline V gene are SNHLY and FYNNEI. This CDR3 is built from 15 residues. Deletions cut 7 bases from V and 5 bases from J, with 20 bases between. This table comes from immunoSEQ multiplex PCR, and its TCRdb copy is limited to in-frame clones, with some not included. The repertoire holds approximately 180,000 clones, with roughly 79% as singletons. This receptor was identified in a woman aged 80 or older with COVID-19, enrolled during active disease. Sequencing was performed on peripheral blood. The V and J genes are TRBV2 and TRBJ1-1; maybe TRBD1 (6 bases). CDR3 DNA: TGTGCCAGCACGCAGGAAAGGGCAGGGGAGACTGAAGCTTTCTTT. It yields the protein CASTQERAGETEAFF.